These 12 T cell receptor beta chains came from one sample sequenced in a study of shared clonotypes between healthy human individuals. Using immunoSEQ multiplex PCR, the repertoire was profiled, and TCRdb retains in-frame clones only, with some absent. The sample comprises roughly 2.6 million clones, approximately 92% of which are singletons, and over 0.12% rests with the top ten. The specimen sequenced was naive CD4+ T cells sorted from blood. Subset: CD45RA+ positively selected. These receptors were collected from a man aged 18-30 years in good health.

The chain couples TRBV5-1 to TRBJ2-2, with D hard to call. CDR1 is SGHRS and CDR2 is YFSETQ in the germline V gene. The CDR3 runs to 15 residues. V dropped 4 bases and J dropped 0 bases, with 10 bases sitting between them. The CDR3, as DNA: TGCGCCAGCAGCCCTGACGGATCGAACACCGGGGAGCTGTTTTTT. It encodes CASSPDGSNTGELFF. Based on the CDR3 plus reference TRBV5-1 and TRBJ2-2, the full variable domain is KAGVTQTPRYLIKTRGQQVTLSCSPISGHRSVSWYQQTPGQGLQFLFEYFSETQRNKGNFPGRFSGRQFSNSRSEMNVSTLELGDSALYLCASSPDGSNTGELFFGEGSRLTVL.

The chain links TRBV7-9 to TRBJ1-6; no reliable D call. Germline CDR1 is SEHNR and CDR2 is FQNEAQ (reference sequence). Trimming left V 5 bases short and J 5 bases short, with 16 bases between. This CDR3 is 16 amino acids long. The CDR3, as DNA: TGTGCCAGCAGCCCCTTAGGGAGTATTAATAATTCACCCCTCCACTTT. Translation gives CASSPLGSINNSPLHF. The full variable domain, rest sourced from reference TRBV7-9 and TRBJ1-6, is DTGVSQNPRHKITKRGQNVTFRCDPISEHNRLYWYRQTLGQGPEFLTYFQNEAQLEKSRLLSDRFSAERPKGSFSTLEIQRTEQGDSAMYLCASSPLGSINNSPLHFGNGTRLTVT.

In its sample, this clone was seen a few times. CDR3: CAWSVLRAGGEQFF. The CDR3 DNA follows: TGTGCCTGGAGTGTATTGAGGGCAGGTGGTGAGCAGTTCTTC. The gene calls are TRBV30 and TRBJ2-1, with a possible D match to TRBD2 (5 bases). This CDR3 is 14 amino acids long. V lost 0 bases and J 9 bases, leaving 15 bases between the germline ends. Per germline, CDR1 GTSNPN and CDR2 SVGIG (reference sequence). Full variable domain (missing parts from reference TRBV30 and TRBJ2-1): SQTIHQWPATLVQPVGSPLSLECTVEGTSNPNLYWYRQAAGRGLQLLFYSVGIGQISSEVPQNLSASRPQDRQFILSSKKLLLSDSGFYLCAWSVLRAGGEQFFGPGTRLTVL.

The V and J genes are TRBV6-5 and TRBJ1-2; 7 positions match TRBD1. Germline CDR1 and CDR2: MNHEY and SVGAGI. CDR3 length: 15 amino acids. Unmatched junction bases numbered 8, after V lost 2 bases and J lost 5 bases. The CDR3 spells CASSYGTVPGYGYTF. The CDR3 DNA follows: TGTGCCAGCAGTTACGGGACAGTCCCTGGTTATGGCTACACCTTC.

The chain is built from TRBV5-4 and TRBJ1-2, with 9 bases matching TRBD1. Germline V CDR1 and CDR2: SGHNT, YYREEE (reference sequence). This CDR3 is built from 13 residues. V was pared by 3 bases and J by 8 bases, with 5 bases of the junction left unmatched. In DNA, the CDR3 is TGTGCCAGCAGCTGGGACAGGGCTCAGGGCTACACCTTC. As protein: CASSWDRAQGYTF.

The chain carries TRBV9 and TRBJ1-2, with 9 bases that match TRBD1. The CDR3 sequence is 14 residues long. Germline loops: CDR1 SGDLS, CDR2 YYNGEE. V lost 6 bases to trimming and J lost 4 bases; unmatched junction nucleotides: 7. CDR3 amino acids: CASNRQGVFYGYTF. The CDR3 DNA reads TGTGCCAGCAACCGACAGGGGGTCTTCTATGGCTACACCTTC.

J is TRBJ1-1 and V is TRBV7-8, with 8 bases matching TRBD1. This CDR3 is built from 14 residues. V shed 3 bases, J shed 5 bases, and the junction held 5 bases outside the gene matches. CDR1 SGHVS and CDR2 FQNEAQ come from the germline V gene. The CDR3 bases are TGTGCCAGCAGCTTGGCAGGGGGCCAAACTGAAGCTTTCTTT. Its translation is CASSLAGGQTEAFF.

For this clone: A much bigger clone sits one base away, suggesting this may be a read error. The identical CDR3 is also encoded by other nucleotide sequences in the sample. This chain links TRBV2 with TRBJ2-7; D remains ambiguous. The germline V and J ends were trimmed by 5 bases and 0 bases, with 2 bases remaining between them. CDR3 length equals 11 residues. Germline assignment: CDR1 SNHLY and CDR2 FYNNEI. The CDR3 coding sequence is TGTGCCAGCAGTTCCTCCTACGAGCAGTACTTC. Protein: CASSSSYEQYF.

CDR3 amino acids: CASSARQDLSTEAFF. The CDR3 DNA reads TGTGCCAGCTCAGCGCGGCAGGACCTAAGCACTGAAGCTTTCTTT. The chain is built from TRBV18 and TRBJ1-1, with no clear D. Per the germline V gene, CDR1 is KGHSH and CDR2 is LQKENI. Between the trimmed V and J ends, which lost 5 bases and 4 bases, there was a span of 17 bases. The CDR3 runs 15 residues.

The gene calls are TRBV7-3 and TRBJ2-2; perhaps D is TRBD1 or TRBD2 (5 bases each). The CDR3 spans 16 residues. Germline CDR1 and CDR2: SGHTA and FQGTGA. The ends were cut back, 5 bases at V and 4 bases at J, with 17 bases in the middle. DNA for the CDR3: TGTGCCAGCAGCATTGGTTCGGGGACGGGCACCGGGGAGCTGTTTTTT. This sequence encodes CASSIGSGTGTGELFF.

The chain employs TRBV29-1 and TRBJ2-7, with 7 positions matching TRBD1. V shed 7 bases, J shed 0 bases, and the junction held 15 bases outside the gene matches. This CDR3 contains 16 residues. Germline values: CDR1 SQVTM, CDR2 ANQGSEA. DNA of the CDR3: TGCAGCGCGGTCGGACAGGCGGTTGGAGCCTCCTACGAGCAGTACTTC. Residues: CSAVGQAVGASYEQYF.

Here the CDR3 reads CASSFGPERGGGNEQFF. The CDR3 DNA sequence: TGTGCCAGCAGCTTTGGGCCGGAGCGCGGAGGGGGCAATGAGCAGTTCTTC. This chain links TRBV7-9 with TRBJ2-1, with D possibly called TRBD1 or TRBD2 (6 bases each). The V end lost 3 bases, the J end lost 6 bases, and 21 bases lay between the germline ends. The CDR3 has 17 amino acids. The germline CDR1 and CDR2 sequences are SEHNR and FQNEAQ (reference sequence).